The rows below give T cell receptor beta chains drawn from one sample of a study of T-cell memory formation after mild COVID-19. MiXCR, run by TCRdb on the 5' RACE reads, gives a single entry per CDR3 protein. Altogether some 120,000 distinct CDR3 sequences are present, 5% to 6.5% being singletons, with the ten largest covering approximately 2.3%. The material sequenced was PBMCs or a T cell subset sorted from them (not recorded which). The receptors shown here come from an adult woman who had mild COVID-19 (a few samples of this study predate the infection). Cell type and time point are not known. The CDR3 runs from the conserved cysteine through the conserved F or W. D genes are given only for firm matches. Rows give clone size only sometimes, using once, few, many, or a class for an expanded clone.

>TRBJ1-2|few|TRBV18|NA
TGTGCCAGCTCACCACCTGGGGCAGGGCCCCCAGGTAATGATGGCTACACCTTC
CASSPPGAGPPGNDGYTF
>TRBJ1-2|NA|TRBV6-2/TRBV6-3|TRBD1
TGTGCCAGCAGTTGGGAACCCCGGGACAGGGGCGGCTACACCTTC
CASSWEPRDRGGYTF
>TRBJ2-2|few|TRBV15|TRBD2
TGTGCCACCAGCAGGGGGGGGACCGGGGAGCTGTTTTTT
CATSRGGTGELFF
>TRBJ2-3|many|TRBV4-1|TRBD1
TGCGCCAGCAGCCAAAATGGGTTCGACAGGGGTATAGGAGATACGCAGTATTTT
CASSQNGFDRGIGDTQYF
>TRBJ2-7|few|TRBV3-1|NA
TGTGCCAGCAGCCAAGATCCGTGGGGCACCTACGAGCAGTACTTC
CASSQDPWGTYEQYF
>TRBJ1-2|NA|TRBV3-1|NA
TGTGCCAGCAGCCAAGATGGAGGTACGAGGGTGCATGGCTACACCTTC
CASSQDGGTRVHGYTF
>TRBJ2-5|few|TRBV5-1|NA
TGCGCCAGCAGCTGGGGACGACCGGGCCAAGAGACCCAGTACTTC
CASSWGRPGQETQYF
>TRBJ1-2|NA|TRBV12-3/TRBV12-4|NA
TGTGCCAGCAGCTCAGGCCCCTATGGCTACACCTTC
CASSSGPYGYTF
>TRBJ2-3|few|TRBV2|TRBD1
TGTGCCAGCAGTCGACAGGGGGCCTCTAGCACAGATACGCAGTATTTT
CASSRQGASSTDTQYF
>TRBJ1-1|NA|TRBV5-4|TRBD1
TGTGCCAGCAGCTCAACAGGGGGTTGGAACACTGAAGCTTTCTTT
CASSSTGGWNTEAFF
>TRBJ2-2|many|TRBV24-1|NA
TGTGCCACCAGTCCCTTGAAGGACACCGGGGAGCTGTTTTTT
CATSPLKDTGELFF
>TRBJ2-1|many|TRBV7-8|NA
TGTGCCAGCAGCCCTCGGATCAGTACGTCCTACAATGAGCAGTTCTTC
CASSPRISTSYNEQFF
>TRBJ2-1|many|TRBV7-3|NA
TGTGCCAGCGATTATCAGGGATATGAGCAGTTCTTC
CASDYQGYEQFF
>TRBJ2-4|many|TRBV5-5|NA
TGTGCCAGCAGCCTAGCTAGGTGGTTAGAAAACATTCAGTACTTC
CASSLARWLENIQYF
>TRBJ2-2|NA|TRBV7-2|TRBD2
TGTGCCAGCAGCTTAGTATTCACTAGCGGGCGGAACACCGGGGAGCTGTTTTTT
CASSLVFTSGRNTGELFF
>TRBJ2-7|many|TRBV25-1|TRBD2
TGTGCCAGCAGTGACCTCTCCACTAGCGGGAGTCAATACGAGCAGTACTTC
CASSDLSTSGSQYEQYF
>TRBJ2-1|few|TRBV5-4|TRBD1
TGTGCCAGCAGCTTGGATCAGGGGGCCGGGGATGAGCAGTTCTTC
CASSLDQGAGDEQFF
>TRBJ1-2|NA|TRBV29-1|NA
TGCAGCGTTGATAGCCAGGGAAGAGGCTACACCTTC
CSVDSQGRGYTF
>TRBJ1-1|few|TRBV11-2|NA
TGTGCCAGCAGCTCCCAAGGACAGTCGAACACTGAAGCTTTCTTT
CASSSQGQSNTEAFF
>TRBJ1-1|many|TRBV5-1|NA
TGCGCCAGCAGCTTGGCCATTTGGGACACTGAAGCTTTCTTT
CASSLAIWDTEAFF
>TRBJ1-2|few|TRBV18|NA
TGTGCCAGCTCATCGAGGCGAGACAGCGCGTCCACCTTC
CASSSRRDSASTF
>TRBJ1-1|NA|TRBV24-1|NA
TGTGCCACCAGTGGCAGGGGCACCACTGAAGCTTTCTTT
CATSGRGTTEAFF
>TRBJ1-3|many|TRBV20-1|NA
TGCAGTGCTAGAATGGGTTACTCTGGAAACACCATATATTTT
CSARMGYSGNTIYF
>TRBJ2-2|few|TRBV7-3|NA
TGTGCCAGCAGCTTAATGGTTCCCGGGGAGCTGTTTTTT
CASSLMVPGELFF
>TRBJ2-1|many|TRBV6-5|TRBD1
TGTGCCAGCAGTCCTGGACAGGGCTTCCATGAGCAGTTCTTC
CASSPGQGFHEQFF
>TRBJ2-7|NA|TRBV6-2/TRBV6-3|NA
TGTGCCAGCAGACCCGGGACCAACACTTACGAGCAGTACTTC
CASRPGTNTYEQYF
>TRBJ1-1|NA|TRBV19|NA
TGTGCCAGTAGTATCCCGGGCCCGTGGACTGAAGCTTTCTTT
CASSIPGPWTEAFF
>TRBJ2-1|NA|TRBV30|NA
TGTGCCTGGAGGACGGGGCCCCTTCAACAGTTCTTC
CAWRTGPLQQFF
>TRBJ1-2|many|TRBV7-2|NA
TGTGCCAGCAGCGCCAACTATGGCTACACCTTC
CASSANYGYTF
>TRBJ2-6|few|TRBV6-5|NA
TGTGCCAGCAGGTTCCAAAGACTAGGGCGATTTGCGGGGAATGTCTCTGGGGCCAACGTCCTGACTTTC
CASRFQRLGRFAGNVSGANVLTF
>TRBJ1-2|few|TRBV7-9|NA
TGTGCCAGCACCCTAGCTGCAGGGGATGGCTACACCTTC
CASTLAAGDGYTF
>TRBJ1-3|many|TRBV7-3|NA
TGTGCCAGCAGCCTTCGTACAGGGAAGACTGGAAACACCATATATTTT
CASSLRTGKTGNTIYF
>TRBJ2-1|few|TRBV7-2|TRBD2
TGTGCCAGCAGCTTAGGAGGACTAGCAAGTGAGCAGTTCTTC
CASSLGGLASEQFF
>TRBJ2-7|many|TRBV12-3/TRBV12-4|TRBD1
TGTGCCAGCAGTTCCTTCCCCTCCGGGACAGGGGTGTACGAGCAGTACTTC
CASSSFPSGTGVYEQYF
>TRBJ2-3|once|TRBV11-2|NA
TGTGCCAGCAGCCAGGGGACTAGCACAGATACGCAGTATTTT
CASSQGTSTDTQYF